This T cell receptor beta chain was captured by sequencing in a study of shared clonotypes between healthy human individuals. Looked up from germline, CDR1 is ENHRY and CDR2 is SYGVKD. The CDR3 extends over 16 amino acids. Trimming left V 2 bases short and J 8 bases short, with 19 bases between. Naive-designated CD8 cells lacked CD45RO, were positively enriched for CCR7, and omitted terminally differentiated effector memory CD45RA+ cells. Here immunoSEQ multiplex PCR was the method, and the copy in TCRdb shows in-frame clones only, minus some. Here the sample spans roughly 2.1 million clones, 85% to 95% being singletons.

The receptor was isolated from a man between 18 and 29 years old in good health. Some clones in this sample may be carry-over from other donors' samples. The sequenced sample consisted of naive CD8+ T cells from PBMCs. The rearrangement links TRBV10-3 to TRBJ2-1; D is possibly TRBD1 or TRBD2 (5 bases each). CDR3 sequence: CAISEGPGPRADEQFF. The CDR3 DNA reads as TGTGCCATCAGTGAGGGGCCGGGGCCCCGAGCGGATGAGCAGTTCTTC.